This passage covers 30 T cell receptor beta chains from one sample sequenced in a study of T cells after yellow fever vaccination (dated by TCRdb to the late 2010s). What this sample's treatment or condition label stands for: live attenuated yellow fever vaccine strain. Receptor libraries were prepared by 5' RACE. The sample was run on an Illumina HiSeq 2500. TCRdb reworked the public reads: Q25 trimming with fastp, MiXCR clone assembly, productive beta chains retained. Here each entry gathers all rows of one CDR3 protein and keeps the most common genes and DNA. The sample has about 58,000 distinct CDR3 sequences on record, around 6.9% of them singletons. The top ten clones comprise 40% to 45% of the sample. The sample was CD8+ T cells sorted from PBMCs, taken on the day of the first yellow fever vaccination. All receptors come from a man aged 18 to 29 who received the YFV17D yellow fever vaccine.

This clonotype has a handful of counts. CDR3 region: CASSPRGTGRNEQYF. The CDR3 bases are TGTGCCAGCAGCCCAAGGGGGACAGGGAGGAACGAGCAGTACTTC. V usage is TRBV14 and J usage is TRBJ2-7; 9 bases are a match to TRBD1. Germline V gene lookup returns CDR1 SGHDN and CDR2 FVKESK. After removal of 4 bases from V and 5 bases from J, the junction contained 9 bases not matched to a gene. There are 15 residues in the CDR3. The full variable domain, its missing parts supplied by reference TRBV14 and TRBJ2-7, is EAGVTQFPSHSVIEKGQTVTLRCDPISGHDNLYWYRRVMGKEIKFLLHFVKESKQDESGMPNNRFLAERTGGTYSTLKVQPAELEDSGVYFCASSPRGTGRNEQYFGPGTRLTVT.

As concerns this clonotype: This may stem from a read error, because a much larger clone lies one nucleotide away. V gene TRBV6-1 combines with J gene TRBJ2-1; 10 bases match TRBD1. Germline trimming cut 6 bases from V and 6 bases from J; bases unmatched to any gene: 8. The CDR3 extends over 15 amino acids. Per the germline V gene, CDR1 is MNHNS and CDR2 is SASEGT. The CDR3 protein is CASRRTGGRTNEQFF. Written as DNA, the CDR3 is TGTGCCAGCAGACGGACAGGGGGAAGGACCAATGAGCAGTTCTTC.

In this sample, this clonotype turned up a few times. This chain joins TRBV7-9 and TRBJ2-5; D is uncertain. Trimming pared 4 bases from V and 1 base from J, leaving 7 bases between. CDR1 and CDR2 (germline): SEHNR, FQNEAQ (reference sequence). This CDR3 contains 13 residues. CDR3 sequence (DNA): TGTGCCAGCAGCTCACCGTCCCAAGAGACCCAGTACTTC. As protein: CASSSPSQETQYF.

To note about this clonotype: This may stem from a read error, because a much larger clone lies one nucleotide away. CDR3: CSVEGLTQEIQYF. The CDR3, as DNA: TGCAGCGTTGAAGGACTAACCCAAGAGATCCAGTACTTC. The chain employs TRBV29-1 and TRBJ2-5, with D perhaps TRBD2 (5 bases). CDR1 is SQVTM and CDR2 is ANQGSEA in the germline V gene. The CDR3 runs to 13 residues.

This chain links TRBV5-1 with TRBJ1-2; D remains ambiguous. The V end was cut by 0 bases, the J end by 12 bases, with 18 bases between. CDR1 and CDR2 (germline): SGHRS, YFSETQ. The CDR3 covers 14 residues. The CDR3 DNA is TGCGCCAGCAGCTTGGTTGGTTCTTCGATGGCTAACACCTTC. Amino acid sequence: CASSLVGSSMANTF.

This clonotype has ten or more counts. The chain combines TRBV7-3 with TRBJ2-2; D unresolved. V dropped 2 bases and J dropped 2 bases, with 6 bases sitting between them. This CDR3 contains 14 residues. CDR1 and CDR2 from the germline V gene are SGHTA and FQGTGA. CDR3 amino acids: CASSLYGNTGELFF. CDR3 coding DNA: TGTGCCAGCAGCTTATACGGAAACACCGGGGAGCTGTTTTTT.

This clonotype came up many times. The chain combines TRBV27 with TRBJ2-5, with 12 bases that match TRBD1. The trim removed 5 bases at V and 5 bases at J, leaving 6 bases unmatched. The CDR3 has 15 amino acids. CDR1 is MNHEY, CDR2 SMNVEV, per germline (reference sequence). The CDR3 reads CASSLGQGAQETQYF. The CDR3 coding sequence is TGTGCCAGCAGTCTGGGACAGGGGGCTCAGGAGACCCAGTACTTC.

This rearrangement joins TRBV20-1 to TRBJ1-1, with TRBD1 matching over 10 bases. Germline V lookup: CDR1 DFQATT, CDR2 SNEGSKA (reference sequence). V dropped 7 bases and J dropped 2; count of bases not matched to a gene: 10. The CDR3 is made up of 15 amino acids. The CDR3 DNA reads TGCAGTGACGGACAGGGGGAGCGTTTTAACACTGAAGCTTTCTTT. Amino acid sequence: CSDGQGERFNTEAFF.

Many counts were recorded for this clonotype. The chain joins TRBV29-1 to TRBJ2-1; 8 nucleotides align to TRBD2. V lost 3 bases and J lost 8; bases outside the gene matches: 15. Germline CDR1 and CDR2: SQVTM and ANQGSEA. The CDR3 extends over 16 amino acids. The CDR3 DNA is TGCAGCGTTGATGGTAGCGGGGTGTTTTTGTCTGATGAGCAGTTCTTC. This sequence encodes CSVDGSGVFLSDEQFF.

This clonotype was picked up many times. This chain uses TRBV28 with TRBJ2-3; 8 bases match TRBD2. Losses at the gene ends were 5 bases for V and 6 bases for J; bases not matched to a gene: 16. Germline loops: CDR1 MDHEN, CDR2 SYDVKM. The CDR3 runs to 17 residues. CDR3 sequence (DNA): TGTGCCAGCAGTCCCACGGGGGGGGGTCCCGCAACTGATACGCAGTATTTT. Encoded protein: CASSPTGGGPATDTQYF.

This clonotype was detected many times. The gene calls are TRBV29-1 and TRBJ2-7; 7 bases agree with TRBD1. Germline V gene data show CDR1 as SQVTM and CDR2 as ANQGSEA. The V segment lost 4 bases and the J segment 5 bases; nucleotides outside the gene matches: 5. This CDR3 has 12 amino acids. The CDR3 reads CSVVEGANEQYV. The CDR3 DNA reads as TGCAGCGTTGTTGAGGGGGCTAACGAGCAGTACGTC.

This clonotype was seen a handful of times. The chain has TRBV29-1 and TRBJ1-4; no clear D gene. Germline V lookup: CDR1 SQVTM, CDR2 ANQGSEA. The CDR3 runs 11 residues. Trimming removed 4 bases at V and 6 bases at J, with 6 bases between. The CDR3 bases are TGCAGCGTTGTTGAGTATGAAAAACTGTTTTTT. This encodes CSVVEYEKLFF.

This clonotype was counted a few times. V and J are TRBV4-1 and TRBJ1-1; TRBD1 is a possible D gene (6 bases). The CDR3 loop spans 15 amino acids. V was shortened by 1 base and J by 8 bases, with 17 bases between the two germline ends. Germline lookup yields CDR1 MGHRA and CDR2 YSYEKL. CDR3 DNA sequence: TGCGCCAGCAGCCAAGCCGGGGACAAGACCCCCGAAGCTTTCTTT. Translation: CASSQAGDKTPEAFF.

This clonotype was detected only a few times. The chain carries TRBV12-3 or TRBV12-4 and TRBJ2-1; D gene uncertain. The CDR3 consists of 15 residues. V was pared by 3 bases and J by 9 bases, with 18 bases between. This CDR3 is CASSLAILVGGEQFF. CDR3 in DNA: TGTGCCAGCAGTTTGGCCATCCTCGTCGGCGGTGAGCAGTTCTTC.

In this sample, this clonotype turned up a few times. V is TRBV12-3 or TRBV12-4 and J is TRBJ2-4; D could derive from TRBD1 or TRBD2 (7 bases each). The CDR3 is 21 amino acids. Trimming took off 4 bases at V and 0 bases at J, with 28 bases between the two ends. The CDR3 loop is CASSSSGTVVYQLLAKNIQYF. The CDR3 DNA reads as TGTGCCAGCAGTTCCAGCGGGACAGTAGTATACCAACTTCTAGCCAAAAACATTCAGTACTTC.

This chain uses TRBV7-9 with TRBJ2-7; D ambiguous. Germline V gives CDR1 SEHNR, CDR2 FQNEAQ (reference sequence). The CDR3 runs 12 residues. The CDR3 nucleotides read TGTGCCAGCAGCTTCGCGTCCTCCGAGCAGTACGTC. Translating gives CASSFASSEQYV.

The rearrangement uses TRBV20-1 and TRBJ1-1; D may be TRBD1 (6 bases). V shed 8 bases and J shed 3 bases, with 16 bases lying between them. This CDR3 contains 13 residues. CDR1 is DFQATT, CDR2 SNEGSKA, per germline (reference sequence). The CDR3 sequence is CSQRKRGDTEAFF. CDR3 DNA sequence: TGCAGTCAACGTAAAAGGGGGGACACTGAAGCTTTCTTT.

This clonotype was seen only a few times. This chain uses TRBV4-2 with TRBJ2-4; the D gene is possibly TRBD1 (6 bases). V was cut by 4 bases and J by 0 bases, with 19 bases left in between. CDR1 and CDR2 from the germline V gene are LGHNA and YNFKEQ. The CDR3 has 18 residues. In nucleotides, the CDR3 is TGTGCCAGCAGCCCCACAGGGTACGGCGGGCTAGCCAAAAACATTCAGTACTTC. Translation: CASSPTGYGGLAKNIQYF.

Many counts were recorded for this clonotype. The rearrangement joins TRBV6-2 or TRBV6-3 to TRBJ2-7, with 9 bases aligning to TRBD1. The CDR3 has 14 residues. CDR1 and CDR2 (germline): MNHEY, SVGEGT. V lost 10 bases to trimming and J lost 3 bases; unmatched junction nucleotides: 10. Here the CDR3 reads CATCGDRDDYEQYF. The CDR3 DNA reads TGTGCCACCTGCGGGGACAGGGATGACTACGAGCAGTACTTC.

This clonotype occurred many times. The V and J genes are TRBV5-1 and TRBJ2-5, with a tentative D call TRBD2 (6 bases). V was trimmed by 0 bases and J by 6 bases, leaving 18 bases between them. CDR1 and CDR2 (germline): SGHRS, YFSETQ. This CDR3 region has 16 residues. CDR3 amino acids: CASSLANETREQTQYF. The CDR3, as DNA: TGCGCCAGCAGCTTGGCCAATGAGACTAGGGAACAGACCCAGTACTTC.

This clonotype appeared a few times. The chain carries TRBV7-9 and TRBJ2-7; D not certain. Deletions cut 4 bases from V and 4 bases from J, with 8 bases between. The germline V gene encodes CDR1 SEHNR and CDR2 FQNEAQ (reference sequence). This CDR3 contains 12 residues. The CDR3 bases are TGTGCCAGCAGCTCCCAAGTTTACGAGCAGTACTTC. Its protein is CASSSQVYEQYF.

In this sample, this clonotype turned up many times. This chain connects TRBV7-9 to TRBJ2-3, with 9 bases identical to TRBD1. With 4 bases clipped from V and 1 base from J, the junction kept 6 bases outside the gene matches. The length of the CDR3 is 16 residues. Germline lookup yields CDR1 SEHNR and CDR2 FQNEAQ (reference sequence). In nucleotides, the CDR3 is TGTGCCAGCAGCTCCCTGACAGGGGGTCGCACAGATACGCAGTATTTT. Its translation: CASSSLTGGRTDTQYF.

This clonotype was picked up many times. The rearrangement joins TRBV20-1 to TRBJ2-7; a possible D gene is TRBD1 (6 bases). The CDR3 extends over 14 amino acids. Germline V gene sequence: CDR1 DFQATT, CDR2 SNEGSKA (reference sequence). Trimming stripped 0 bases from V and 3 bases from J, with 12 bases between. CDR3 amino acids: CSARDGDRYYEQYF. The DNA of the CDR3 is TGCAGTGCTAGAGATGGAGACAGGTACTACGAGCAGTACTTC.

The table lists this clonotype with many counts. The chain couples TRBV6-2 or TRBV6-3 to TRBJ1-4; a weak D match, TRBD1 (5 bases). The germline V gene has CDR1 MNHEY and CDR2 SVGEGT. The CDR3 has 14 amino acids. Trimming took off 4 bases at V and 5 bases at J, with 11 bases between the two ends. Here the CDR3 reads CASSFGTENEKLFF. Here the CDR3 DNA reads TGTGCCAGCAGTTTCGGGACGGAGAATGAAAAACTGTTTTTT.

The CDR3 nucleotides are TGTGCCAGCAGGGGAAACAGGGAAGGGTCCTACAATGAGCAGTTCTTC. Its protein product is CASRGNREGSYNEQFF. The chain carries TRBV27 and TRBJ2-1; D is possibly TRBD1 (6 bases). There are 16 residues in the CDR3. Per germline, CDR1 MNHEY and CDR2 SMNVEV (reference sequence). The ends were cut back, 6 bases at V and 1 base at J, with 16 bases in the middle.

There are many counts of this clonotype. The chain joins TRBV29-1 to TRBJ1-1; tentatively, D is TRBD1 (5 bases). The CDR3 length is 14 residues. The ends were cut back, 3 bases at V and 1 base at J, with 12 bases in the middle. The germline gives CDR1 SQVTM, CDR2 ANQGSEA. CDR3 amino acids: CSVDTTEGNTEAFF. In DNA form, the CDR3 reads TGCAGCGTTGATACGACAGAGGGGAACACTGAAGCTTTCTTT.

Many counts were recorded for this clonotype. The V and J genes are TRBV5-6 and TRBJ2-4; D possibly matches TRBD1 or TRBD2 (5 bases each). This CDR3 is 15 amino acids long. The germline CDR1 and CDR2 sequences are SGHDT and YYEEEE. Deletions cut 3 bases from V and 7 bases from J, with 17 bases between. CDR3 sequence (DNA): TGTGCCAGCAGCTGGGGGATGGGGGAGTTGAACATTCAGTACTTC. As protein: CASSWGMGELNIQYF.

This clonotype was seen ten or more times. The chain combines TRBV6-5 with TRBJ1-6; TRBD1 might be the D (5 bases). Per the germline V gene, CDR1 is MNHEY and CDR2 is SVGAGI. This CDR3 has 14 residues. The ends were cut back, 2 bases at V and 10 bases at J, with 12 bases in the middle. The CDR3 DNA sequence: TGTGCCAGCAGTTACCCAGGGATTAACTCACCCCTCCACTTT. Amino acids: CASSYPGINSPLHF.

This clonotype was picked up a small number of times. The V and J genes are TRBV7-9 and TRBJ2-1; maybe TRBD2 (5 bases). CDR3 size: 12 residues. Between the trimmed V and J ends, which lost 6 bases and 9 bases, there was a span of 12 bases. From germline, CDR1 is SEHNR and CDR2 FQNEAQ (reference sequence). The CDR3 protein is CASRFGELEQFF. CDR3 DNA sequence: TGTGCCAGCAGGTTCGGGGAACTTGAGCAGTTCTTC. The variable domain in full, with the rest retrieved from reference TRBV7-9 and TRBJ2-1, is DTGVSQNPRHKITKRGQNVTFRCDPISEHNRLYWYRQTLGQGPEFLTYFQNEAQLEKSRLLSDRFSAERPKGSFSTLEIQRTEQGDSAMYLCASRFGELEQFFGPGTRLTVL.

This clonotype was detected many times. The chain carries TRBV7-2 and TRBJ2-1; 11 positions agree with TRBD2. The CDR3 totals 14 residues. J gave up 8 bases and V 5 bases, and 5 bases lay outside the gene matches. The germline V gene has CDR1 SGHTA and CDR2 FQGNSA. Here the CDR3 reads CASSLSGGAYEQFF. The DNA of the CDR3 is TGTGCCAGCAGCCTTAGCGGGGGGGCCTATGAGCAGTTCTTC.